Listed below are T cell receptor beta chains from one sample, sequenced in a study of blood T cell repertoires in COVID-19. Clones were sequenced by immunoSEQ multiplex PCR, and TCRdb holds only the in-frame ones, with some missing. The sample contains some 290,000 clones, 85% to 90% of which appear only once. The sample was peripheral blood. These receptors were collected from a man aged 18 to 30 with active or convalescent COVID-19. Both conserved end residues are trimmed from each CDR3. Each record gives: clone size, J gene, V gene, CDR3 protein. Part of the rows lack a size; the others show once, few, many or a class for expanded clones.

clone size: .; J gene: TRBJ2-3; V gene: TRBV28; CDR3 protein: ASSYYYQGSDTQY
clone size: many; J gene: TRBJ1-3; V gene: TRBV9; CDR3 protein: ASSVTGGSGNTIY
clone size: .; J gene: TRBJ2-7; V gene: TRBV5-6; CDR3 protein: ASSLAYEQY
clone size: .; J gene: TRBJ1-6; V gene: TRBV6-5; CDR3 protein: ASSYSLAGFPSPLH
clone size: .; J gene: TRBJ2-7; V gene: TRBV12-3/TRBV12-4; CDR3 protein: ASSRGSYEQY
clone size: once; J gene: TRBJ1-2; V gene: TRBV28; CDR3 protein: ASTLVGSYGYT
clone size: once; J gene: TRBJ1-3; V gene: TRBV9; CDR3 protein: ASSAQASGNTIY
clone size: .; J gene: TRBJ2-5; V gene: TRBV21-1; CDR3 protein: ASSKAAGGLETQY
clone size: .; J gene: TRBJ2-7; V gene: TRBV5-5; CDR3 protein: ASSLAGFSYEQY
clone size: .; J gene: TRBJ1-2; V gene: TRBV29-1; CDR3 protein: SVPDRYYGYT
clone size: .; J gene: TRBJ2-7; V gene: TRBV19; CDR3 protein: ASSDRVGRSYEQY
clone size: .; J gene: TRBJ1-6; V gene: TRBV11-2; CDR3 protein: ASSSLGQGRNSPLH
clone size: .; J gene: TRBJ2-1; V gene: TRBV9; CDR3 protein: ASSRVRAGIEQF
clone size: .; J gene: TRBJ1-6; V gene: TRBV5-1; CDR3 protein: ASSMGGPVTSPLH
clone size: once; J gene: TRBJ2-5; V gene: TRBV10-3; CDR3 protein: AIKRGTSAKQETQY
clone size: .; J gene: TRBJ2-7; V gene: TRBV27; CDR3 protein: ASSMAPGTGYIEQY
clone size: .; J gene: TRBJ2-7; V gene: TRBV5-1; CDR3 protein: ASSVTGGAYEQY
clone size: .; J gene: TRBJ1-4; V gene: TRBV14; CDR3 protein: ASSQVTGGNEKLF
clone size: .; J gene: TRBJ1-1; V gene: TRBV19; CDR3 protein: ASSPRQYTEAF
clone size: .; J gene: TRBJ1-1; V gene: TRBV6-5; CDR3 protein: ASAPLYLSEAF
clone size: .; J gene: TRBJ2-3; V gene: TRBV7-3; CDR3 protein: ASSLSSWTGSTDTQY
clone size: .; J gene: TRBJ2-5; V gene: TRBV9; CDR3 protein: ASSAGRTGVETQY
clone size: .; J gene: TRBJ1-4; V gene: TRBV2; CDR3 protein: ATSDREAEKLF
clone size: .; J gene: TRBJ2-1; V gene: TRBV18; CDR3 protein: ASSPTDAEQF
clone size: .; J gene: TRBJ2-7; V gene: TRBV5-5; CDR3 protein: ASSLALQNSYEQY
clone size: .; J gene: TRBJ1-2; V gene: TRBV15; CDR3 protein: ATSRDLGGFGYT
clone size: .; J gene: TRBJ1-2; V gene: TRBV18; CDR3 protein: ASSPMGDVDGYT
clone size: .; J gene: TRBJ1-3; V gene: TRBV28; CDR3 protein: ASGTGSYSGNTIY
clone size: .; J gene: TRBJ1-6; V gene: TRBV6-5; CDR3 protein: ASRTETGRSPLH
clone size: .; J gene: TRBJ1-2; V gene: TRBV14; CDR3 protein: ASSRGQFFGYT
clone size: .; J gene: TRBJ2-7; V gene: TRBV4-1; CDR3 protein: ASSPGTGVNEQY
clone size: .; J gene: TRBJ2-4; V gene: TRBV16; CDR3 protein: ASSHGGLSKNIQY
clone size: .; J gene: TRBJ2-2; V gene: TRBV7-3; CDR3 protein: ASSPRGGSTGELF
clone size: few; J gene: TRBJ1-5; V gene: TRBV3-1/TRBV3-2; CDR3 protein: ASSQLAGNQPQH
clone size: .; J gene: TRBJ2-7; V gene: TRBV9; CDR3 protein: ASSATSGFYEQY
clone size: .; J gene: TRBJ1-5; V gene: TRBV2; CDR3 protein: ASSAGSNQPQH
clone size: .; J gene: TRBJ2-1; V gene: TRBV7-2; CDR3 protein: ASSPEGGSYNEQF
clone size: .; J gene: TRBJ1-2; V gene: TRBV6-2/TRBV6-3; CDR3 protein: ASSYSTGYGYT
clone size: .; J gene: TRBJ1-5; V gene: TRBV2; CDR3 protein: ASSDGGSNQPQH
clone size: .; J gene: TRBJ1-3; V gene: TRBV3-1/TRBV3-2; CDR3 protein: ASSQSLVAGNTIY
clone size: .; J gene: TRBJ1-2; V gene: TRBV9; CDR3 protein: ASSADRKAYGYT
clone size: .; J gene: TRBJ1-5; V gene: TRBV6-5; CDR3 protein: ASSHGTLPNQPQH
clone size: .; J gene: TRBJ2-7; V gene: TRBV10-3; CDR3 protein: AISERRGAYEQY
clone size: .; J gene: TRBJ1-1; V gene: TRBV30; CDR3 protein: ACQGISTEAF
clone size: .; J gene: TRBJ1-3; V gene: TRBV10-3; CDR3 protein: AISESGISGNTIY
clone size: .; J gene: TRBJ2-3; V gene: TRBV2; CDR3 protein: ASITDRGRTDTQY
clone size: .; J gene: TRBJ2-3; V gene: TRBV7-3; CDR3 protein: ASSLGQLQDTQY
clone size: .; J gene: TRBJ2-2; V gene: TRBV28; CDR3 protein: ASSLQGPNTGELF
clone size: .; J gene: TRBJ2-1; V gene: TRBV10-2; CDR3 protein: ASSHPTSYNEQF
clone size: .; J gene: TRBJ1-3; V gene: TRBV2; CDR3 protein: ATKRDIPSSGNTIY
clone size: .; J gene: TRBJ2-1; V gene: TRBV27; CDR3 protein: ASSLTDTYVGGNEQF
clone size: .; J gene: TRBJ2-7; V gene: TRBV15; CDR3 protein: ATSRLDRVPKPGSYEQY
clone size: many; J gene: TRBJ1-2; V gene: TRBV27; CDR3 protein: ASSTYRERAGYT
clone size: .; J gene: TRBJ2-2; V gene: TRBV4-2; CDR3 protein: ASSQGDRDTGELF
clone size: few; J gene: TRBJ2-3; V gene: TRBV5-6; CDR3 protein: ASTLLSGGTDTQY
clone size: .; J gene: TRBJ2-7; V gene: TRBV5-4; CDR3 protein: ASSATGTGIYEQY
clone size: few; J gene: TRBJ1-6; V gene: TRBV4-1; CDR3 protein: ASSHGSGTGNSPLH
clone size: .; J gene: TRBJ2-7; V gene: TRBV19; CDR3 protein: ASRGSERAYEQY